One sample yielded the 30 T cell receptor beta chains listed below, sequenced in a study of CD8 T cells in ankylosing spondylitis. TCRdb analysed the 5' RACE reads with MiXCR anew, one entry per CDR3 protein. This table holds around 130,000 distinct CDR3 sequences, roughly an eighth found once. Sequencing input: blood, either unsorted or a sorted T cell fraction (not recorded which). Receptors originate from a female donor with ankylosing spondylitis or in good health (not recorded which).

This clonotype was observed many times. The DNA of the CDR3 is TGCAGTGCCAAGCGGGCCTTCAATAGCTACGAGCAGTACTTC. Translating it yields CSAKRAFNSYEQYF. The chain uses TRBV20-1 and TRBJ2-7, with a possible D match to TRBD2 (6 bases). CDR1 and CDR2 (germline): DFQATT, SNEGSKA (reference sequence). V lost 6 bases and J 3 bases, leaving 18 bases between the germline ends. The CDR3 extends over 14 amino acids.

The chain has TRBV7-8 and TRBJ1-3; unclear D gene. Trimming pared 4 bases from V and 4 bases from J, leaving 8 bases between. The CDR3 is 13 residues long. Per germline, CDR1 SGHVS and CDR2 FQNEAQ. For the CDR3, the DNA is TGTGCCAGCAGCTCTGATGGGGGAAACACCATATATTTT. Residues: CASSSDGGNTIYF. Variable domain in full (rest from reference TRBV7-8 and TRBJ1-3): GAGVSQSPRYKVAKRGQDVALRCDPISGHVSLFWYQQALGQGPEFLTYFQNEAQLDKSGLPSDRFFAERPEGSVSTLKIQRTQQEDSAVYLCASSSDGGNTIYFGEGSWLTVV.

This clonotype was picked up many times. V is TRBV11-2 and J is TRBJ1-4; 9 bases fit TRBD1. The germline gives CDR1 SGHAT, CDR2 FQNNGV. The CDR3 has 15 residues. The V gene end was trimmed by 5 bases and the J gene end by 7 bases; junction bases not matched to a gene: 8. Here the CDR3 DNA reads TGTGCCAGCAGCACAGGAGGGACAGGGAGTGAAAAACTGTTTTTT. Translation: CASSTGGTGSEKLFF. Using reference TRBV11-2 and TRBJ1-4 for the parts outside the CDR3, the full variable domain is EAGVAQSPRYKIIEKRQSVAFWCNPISGHATLYWYQQILGQGPKLLIQFQNNGVVDDSQLPKDRFSAERLKGVDSTLKIQPAKLEDSAVYLCASSTGGTGSEKLFFGSGTQLSVL.

This clonotype was seen repeatedly, ten times or more. The V and J genes are TRBV5-1 and TRBJ2-1, with D perhaps matching TRBD1 or TRBD2 (5 bases each). CDR3 size: 15 residues. The germline CDR1 and CDR2 sequences are SGHRS and YFSETQ. V lost 4 bases to trimming and J lost 4 bases, with 15 bases between them. The CDR3 loop is CASSTDGGSYNEQFF. In nucleotides, the CDR3 is TGCGCCAGCAGCACGGATGGGGGAAGTTACAATGAGCAGTTCTTC.

Notes on this clonotype: This may stem from a read error, because a much larger clone lies one nucleotide away. The V and J genes are TRBV15 and TRBJ1-1, with D possibly being TRBD1 (6 bases). Germline values: CDR1 LNHNV, CDR2 YYDKDF (reference sequence). This CDR3 comprises 15 residues. The CDR3 DNA follows: TGTACCACCAGCAGGGCCTTTGGGGGCCGGACTGAAGCTTTCTTT. It encodes CTTSRAFGGRTEAFF.

Many counts were recorded for this clonotype. The CDR3 coding sequence is TGCAGCGTATGGGGGCCGAACACCGGGGAGCTGTTTTTT. Amino acid sequence: CSVWGPNTGELFF. The chain combines TRBV29-1 with TRBJ2-2, with D perhaps matching TRBD1 (6 bases). Germline CDR1 reads SQVTM; CDR2 reads ANQGSEA. Trimming shortened V by 6 bases and J by 0 bases, and 8 bases separated the two germline ends. This CDR3 region has 13 residues.

Note on this clonotype: This could be a read error, since a much larger clone is one nucleotide away. The CDR3 carries no conserved terminal phenylalanine or tryptophan, so it likely arises from a read error. The rearrangement uses TRBV3-1 and TRBJ2-5; possibly TRBD1 for D (7 bases). The V and J ends lost 5 bases and 0 bases respectively, with 16 bases between them. The CDR3 has 16 residues. The V gene's germline CDR1 is LGHDT and CDR2 YNNKEL (reference sequence). The DNA of the CDR3 is TGTGCCAGCAGCAGGCGGGGACAGAGGAACCAAGAGACCCAGTACTAC. As protein: CASSRRGQRNQETQYY.

This clonotype came up a few times. V usage is TRBV2 and J usage is TRBJ1-4, with D uncertain. V lost 3 bases and J lost 2, with 7 bases in between. CDR1 is SNHLY, CDR2 FYNNEI, per germline. This CDR3 has 14 residues. The DNA of the CDR3 is TGTGCCAGCAGTGATCCGGGGACTAATGAAAAACTGTTTTTT. It encodes CASSDPGTNEKLFF.

Ten or more counts support this clonotype. The genes are TRBV12-3 or TRBV12-4 and TRBJ2-7; D is ambiguous. The V gene lost 3 bases and the J gene lost 1 base, with 10 bases spanning the gap. The CDR3 has 14 amino acids. The CDR3 nucleotides read TGTGCCAGCAGTTTTGGACCCCCTTCCTACGAGCAGTACTTC. Protein product: CASSFGPPSYEQYF.

Worth noting for this clonotype: The CDR3 does not close with the conserved phenylalanine or tryptophan, likely indicating a read error. J is TRBJ2-1 and V is TRBV2; D is ambiguous. The CDR3 loop spans 14 amino acids. Germline CDR1 SNHLY, CDR2 FYNNEI. The DNA for the CDR3 is TGTGCCAGTAGTGCCATGGACGTAAACAATGAGCAGTTCTTG. Protein sequence: CASSAMDVNNEQFL.

The chain links TRBV6-1 to TRBJ2-7, with 7 bases that match TRBD1. This CDR3 contains 14 residues. The V gene's germline CDR1 is MNHNS and CDR2 SASEGT. The V gene end was trimmed by 4 bases and the J gene end by 9 bases; junction bases not matched to a gene: 12. The CDR3 region is CASSAQGTPLAQYF. The DNA for the CDR3 is TGTGCCAGCAGTGCACAGGGGACCCCACTCGCGCAGTACTTC.

This clonotype was recorded many times. The chain uses TRBV5-1 and TRBJ2-7; tentative D call: TRBD2 (5 bases). Trimming took 0 bases from V and 7 from J, leaving 11 bases between them. CDR1 is SGHRS and CDR2 is YFSETQ in the germline V gene. CDR3 length: 13 amino acids. The CDR3 loop is CASSLEYSGEQYF. DNA for the CDR3: TGCGCCAGCAGCTTGGAGTATTCGGGAGAGCAGTACTTC.

The CDR3 spells CASSGGRFAGGSNEQFF. DNA of the CDR3: TGTGCCAGCAGTGGGGGACGATTTGCGGGGGGCTCGAATGAGCAGTTCTTC. This sequence joins TRBV28 and TRBJ2-1; 8 bases align to TRBD2. There are 17 residues in the CDR3. V shed 5 bases and J 7 bases; nucleotides not matched to a gene: 16. Germline lookup yields CDR1 MDHEN and CDR2 SYDVKM.

This clonotype was counted ten times or more. The chain couples TRBV3-1 to TRBJ1-3; D gene uncertain. The CDR3 contains 16 residues. V dropped 1 base and J dropped 4 bases, with 14 bases sitting between them. Germline CDR1 reads LGHDT; CDR2 reads YNNKEL (reference sequence). CDR3 protein: CASSQGGGGSGNTIYF. The CDR3 bases are TGTGCCAGCAGCCAAGGAGGAGGAGGGTCCGGAAACACCATATATTTT.

This clonotype was observed many times. The V and J genes are TRBV29-1 and TRBJ2-2; unclear D gene. CDR1 is SQVTM, CDR2 ANQGSEA, per germline. The germline V and J ends were trimmed by 7 bases and 2 bases, with 14 bases remaining between them. CDR3 length equals 14 residues. The CDR3 nucleotides are TGCAGCGCCTCCCCGTCCGTCAACACCGGGGAGCTGTTTTTT. Translation gives CSASPSVNTGELFF.

This clonotype occurred many times. The rearrangement joins TRBV5-1 to TRBJ1-1; D remains ambiguous. CDR3 length: 12 residues. V dropped 3 bases and J dropped 2 bases, with 5 bases sitting between them. The germline CDR1 and CDR2 sequences are SGHRS and YFSETQ. As DNA, the CDR3 is TGCGCCAGCAGCTCGCCTAACACTGAAGCTTTCTTT. Translation: CASSSPNTEAFF.

In its sample, this clonotype was seen a few times. The V gene is TRBV30, the J gene TRBJ1-1; TRBD1 is a possible D gene (6 bases). The V end lost 3 bases, the J end lost 7 bases, and 18 bases lay between the germline ends. Germline V gene sequence: CDR1 GTSNPN, CDR2 SVGIG (reference sequence). This CDR3 is 14 amino acids long. The CDR3: CAWSPDHGGSEAFF. The CDR3 DNA sequence: TGTGCCTGGAGCCCCGACCACGGGGGCAGTGAAGCTTTCTTT.

J is TRBJ2-1 and V is TRBV5-4; TRBD1 is a possible D gene (6 bases). CDR3 size: 11 residues. The V gene's germline CDR1 is SGHNT and CDR2 YYREEE (reference sequence). The ends were cut back, 3 bases at V and 11 bases at J, with 9 bases in the middle. CDR3 region: CASSYTGKQFF. As DNA, the CDR3 is TGTGCCAGCAGCTATACAGGGAAGCAGTTCTTC. Complete variable domain (other parts from reference TRBV5-4 and TRBJ2-1): ETGVTQSPTHLIKTRGQQVTLRCSSQSGHNTVSWYQQALGQGPQFIFQYYREEENGRGNFPPRFSGLQFPNYSSELNVNALELDDSALYLCASSYTGKQFFGPGTRLTVL.

The sample holds many counts of this clonotype. The genes are TRBV20-1 and TRBJ2-1; 9 bases line up with TRBD2. Germline V CDR1 and CDR2: DFQATT, SNEGSKA (reference sequence). Trimming took 5 bases from V and 1 from J; bases not matched to a gene: 6. CDR3 length: 15 amino acids. The DNA of the CDR3 is TGCAGTGCTCTGAATAGCGGGAGTTCCTACAATGAGCAGTTCTTC. This codes for CSALNSGSSYNEQFF.

Remarks on this clonotype: A read error may produce the germline difference seen at one junction end. The chain joins TRBV20-1 to TRBJ1-5; D uncertain. From germline, CDR1 is DFQATT and CDR2 SNEGSKA (reference sequence). The CDR3 contains 16 residues. The CDR3 DNA reads TGCAGTACTAGAACGGGTATTGGCTTCGGCAATCAGCCCCAGCATTTT. It translates to CSTRTGIGFGNQPQHF.

The sample holds a few counts of this clonotype. The gene calls are TRBV5-1 and TRBJ1-5; D call uncertain. Germline V gene data show CDR1 as SGHRS and CDR2 as YFSETQ. This CDR3 has 18 residues. Trimming took off 7 bases at V and 2 bases at J, with 25 bases between the two ends. In nucleotides, the CDR3 is TGCGCCAGCTGGTGGAAGGGTCGCAGGTGCTCCGGCAATCAGCCCCAGCATTTT. Its translation: CASWWKGRRCSGNQPQHF.

This chain links TRBV12-3 or TRBV12-4 with TRBJ1-1; 8 bases agree with TRBD1. V was pared by 4 bases and J by 4 bases, with 8 bases of the junction left unmatched. The CDR3 extends over 15 amino acids. This CDR3 reads CASSSIRGLATEAFF. As DNA, the CDR3 is TGTGCCAGCAGTTCGATCAGGGGGCTCGCCACTGAAGCTTTCTTT.

The chain carries TRBV12-3 or TRBV12-4 and TRBJ1-1; D may be TRBD1 (6 bases). The CDR3 runs 15 residues. V was trimmed by 5 bases and J by 4 bases, leaving 17 bases between them. CDR3 amino acids: CASSPRGGASTEAFF. Here the CDR3 DNA reads TGTGCCAGCAGTCCACGGGGGGGGGCGAGCACTGAAGCTTTCTTT.

This clonotype turned up a few times. The gene calls are TRBV7-9 and TRBJ2-1; D uncertain. The CDR3 runs 11 residues. Trimming pared 3 bases from V and 8 bases from J, leaving 5 bases between. Germline assignment: CDR1 SEHNR and CDR2 FQNEAQ (reference sequence). CDR3 residues: CASSLSHEQFF. As DNA, the CDR3 is TGTGCCAGCAGCTTGTCCCATGAGCAGTTCTTC.

This clonotype was found many times. The chain joins TRBV5-1 to TRBJ1-2, with TRBD1 identical over 7 bases. CDR3 size: 14 residues. CDR1 and CDR2 (germline): SGHRS, YFSETQ. Trimming cost V 5 bases and J 2 bases; bases outside gene matches: 6. The CDR3 bases are TGCGCCAGCAGTCTAACAGGGGACAACTATGGCTACACCTTC. Translation: CASSLTGDNYGYTF.

This clonotype came up many times. V is TRBV5-1 and J is TRBJ2-1, with TRBD2 matching over 15 bases. Germline V gives CDR1 SGHRS, CDR2 YFSETQ. The CDR3 is made up of 14 amino acids. V lost 2 bases, J lost 13 bases, and 4 bases stayed unmatched. The CDR3 DNA follows: TGCGCCAGCAGCTTCGGGGGACTAGCGGGAGGCCAGTTCTTC. Encoded protein: CASSFGGLAGGQFF.

The J gene is TRBJ1-2, the V gene TRBV28; the D is unclear. The CDR3 has 15 residues. V shed 4 bases and J shed 7 bases, with 19 bases lying between them. Looked up from germline, CDR1 is MDHEN and CDR2 is SYDVKM. The CDR3 is CASSSPGPDFSGYTF. In DNA, the CDR3 is TGTGCCAGCAGTTCCCCGGGTCCCGACTTCTCTGGCTACACCTTC.

Many counts were recorded for this clonotype. V gene TRBV5-1 combines with J gene TRBJ2-1; D is uncertain. The germline V gene has CDR1 SGHRS and CDR2 YFSETQ. The CDR3 spans 14 residues. With 2 bases removed from V and 4 bases from J, the gap between germline ends came to 10 bases. CDR3 amino acids: CASSLEDKYNEQFF. The DNA for the CDR3 is TGCGCCAGCAGCTTAGAAGACAAGTACAATGAGCAGTTCTTC. The variable domain in full, with the rest retrieved from reference TRBV5-1 and TRBJ2-1, is KAGVTQTPRYLIKTRGQQVTLSCSPISGHRSVSWYQQTPGQGLQFLFEYFSETQRNKGNFPGRFSGRQFSNSRSEMNVSTLELGDSALYLCASSLEDKYNEQFFGPGTRLTVL.

This clonotype showed up many times. The chain has TRBV4-1 and TRBJ1-2, with D unresolved. Trimming pared 1 base from V and 7 bases from J, leaving 10 bases between. The length of the CDR3 is 13 residues. Germline-derived CDR1 and CDR2 are MGHRA and YSYEKL. The CDR3 sequence: CASSQALLGGYTF. CDR3 DNA sequence: TGCGCCAGCAGCCAAGCTCTTTTGGGTGGCTACACCTTC.

The table lists this clonotype with many counts. The V and J genes are TRBV29-1 and TRBJ2-1; D not certain. The length of the CDR3 is 13 residues. The V and J ends lost 7 bases and 7 bases respectively, with 17 bases between them. Germline V CDR1 and CDR2: SQVTM, ANQGSEA. CDR3 in amino acids: CSAPGQGQNEQFF. The CDR3 nucleotides read TGCAGCGCCCCGGGCCAAGGGCAGAATGAGCAGTTCTTC.